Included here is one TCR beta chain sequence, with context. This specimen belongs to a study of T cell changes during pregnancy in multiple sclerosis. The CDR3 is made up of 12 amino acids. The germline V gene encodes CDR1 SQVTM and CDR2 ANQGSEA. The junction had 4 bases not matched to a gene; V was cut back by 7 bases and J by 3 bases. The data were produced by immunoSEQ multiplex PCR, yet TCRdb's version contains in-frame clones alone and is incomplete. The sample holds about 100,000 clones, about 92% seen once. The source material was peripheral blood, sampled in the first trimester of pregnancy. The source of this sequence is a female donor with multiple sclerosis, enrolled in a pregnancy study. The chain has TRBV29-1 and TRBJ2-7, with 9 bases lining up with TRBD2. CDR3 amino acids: CSARTSVYEQYF. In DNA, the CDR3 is TGCAGCGCCAGGACTAGCGTCTACGAGCAGTACTTC.